This T cell receptor (beta chain) was sequenced in a study of T cell responses to AZD1222 COVID-19 vaccine. Background on the study: Samples with a second dose at about 4 or about 12 weeks were pooled together. The study, taken as a whole, reports: A rise in Spike-specific TCR breadth and depth followed two AZD1222 doses. The study reported that nearly half of spike-specific TCRs target unmutated variant regions. Spike was spanned by vaccine-associated CD4 TCRs, which were dominant at 160-218 and 743-854.

Trimming left V 8 bases short and J 0 bases short, with 2 bases between. In germline, CDR1 is MGHDK, CDR2 SYGVNS. The CDR3 covers 11 residues. Assay used: immunoSEQ multiplex PCR; TCRdb lists only in-frame clones, some missing. Of 70,000 to 90,000 clones detected, approximately 90% appear once; the ten largest clones hold approximately 2%. With regard to this clone: Its antigen is not known.

This chain joins TRBV25-1 and TRBJ1-3; D is undetermined. The sequenced sample was peripheral blood, obtained on day 0 of AZD1222 vaccination. The clonotype was recovered from an adult in good health. CDR3 in amino acids: CASFSGNTIYF. The DNA for the CDR3 is TGTGCCAGCTTCTCTGGAAACACCATATATTTT.